A single count supports the clone carrying this TCR beta chain. Its antigen is still unknown. These data are taken from a study of long-term antiretroviral therapy in people with HIV. It was version v3.0 of the immunoSEQ assay that was run at survey level. Some clones are missing from TCRdb's copy, which holds only in-frame ones; the method was immunoSEQ multiplex PCR. The sample contains tens of thousands of clones, roughly 96% of which appear only once. V shed 1 base, J shed 4 bases, and the junction held 11 bases outside the gene matches. The CDR3 totals 17 residues. The germline CDR1 and CDR2 sequences are SGHDT and YYEEEE. Study-level findings and limits: Dominating the repertoire at all time points were the clones that expanded before ART. Increased diversity was seen after ART, yet it remained lower than in transplant donor controls. The study lacked data on ART adherence, viral resistance or therapy changes.

The sample here was unsorted PBMCs, taken 6 to 6.5 years after starting antiretroviral therapy. The source is a man aged 25 to 45 with HIV. The V gene is TRBV5-6, the J gene TRBJ1-2; 9 nucleotides line up with TRBD1. The CDR3, as DNA: TGTGCCAGCAGCTTGTTGGACAGGGGATCCCCACTCTATGGCTACACCTTC. Its protein is CASSLLDRGSPLYGYTF.